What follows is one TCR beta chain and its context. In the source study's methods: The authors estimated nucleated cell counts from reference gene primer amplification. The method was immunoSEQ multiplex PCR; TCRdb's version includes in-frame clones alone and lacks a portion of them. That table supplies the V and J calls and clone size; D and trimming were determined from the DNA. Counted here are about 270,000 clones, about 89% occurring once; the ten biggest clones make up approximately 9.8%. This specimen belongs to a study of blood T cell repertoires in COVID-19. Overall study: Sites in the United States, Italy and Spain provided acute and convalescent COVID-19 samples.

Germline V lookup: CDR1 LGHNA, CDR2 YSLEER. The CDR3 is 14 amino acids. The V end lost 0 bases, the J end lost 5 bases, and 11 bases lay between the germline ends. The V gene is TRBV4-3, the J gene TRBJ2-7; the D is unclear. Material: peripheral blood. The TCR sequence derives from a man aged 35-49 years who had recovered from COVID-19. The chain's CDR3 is CASSQETWSHEQYF. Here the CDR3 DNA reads TGCGCCAGCAGCCAAGAGACATGGTCCCACGAGCAGTACTTC.